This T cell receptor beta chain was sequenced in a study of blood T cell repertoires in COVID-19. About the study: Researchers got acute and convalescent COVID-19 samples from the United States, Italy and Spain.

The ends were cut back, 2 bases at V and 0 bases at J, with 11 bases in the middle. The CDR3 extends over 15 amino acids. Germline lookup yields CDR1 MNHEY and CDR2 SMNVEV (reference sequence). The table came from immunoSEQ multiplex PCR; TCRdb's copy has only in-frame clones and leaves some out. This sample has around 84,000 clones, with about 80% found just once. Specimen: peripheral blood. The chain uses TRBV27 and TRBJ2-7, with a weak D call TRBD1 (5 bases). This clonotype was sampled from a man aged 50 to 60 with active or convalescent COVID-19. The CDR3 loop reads CASSLRGQVSYEQYF. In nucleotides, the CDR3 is TGTGCCAGCAGTTTAAGGGGCCAGGTCTCCTACGAGCAGTACTTC.